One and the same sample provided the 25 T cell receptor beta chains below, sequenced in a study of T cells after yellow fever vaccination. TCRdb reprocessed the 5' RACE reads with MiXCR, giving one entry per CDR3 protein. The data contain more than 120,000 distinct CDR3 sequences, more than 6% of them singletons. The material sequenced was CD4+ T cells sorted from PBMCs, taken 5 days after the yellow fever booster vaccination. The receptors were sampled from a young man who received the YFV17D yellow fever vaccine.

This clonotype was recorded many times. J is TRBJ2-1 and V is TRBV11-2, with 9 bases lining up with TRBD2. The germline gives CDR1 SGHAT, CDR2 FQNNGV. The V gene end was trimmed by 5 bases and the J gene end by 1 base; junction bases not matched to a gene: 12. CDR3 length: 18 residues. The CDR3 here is CASSPRPLAGFSYNEQFF. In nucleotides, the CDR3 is TGTGCCAGCAGCCCAAGGCCACTAGCGGGTTTTTCCTACAATGAGCAGTTCTTC.

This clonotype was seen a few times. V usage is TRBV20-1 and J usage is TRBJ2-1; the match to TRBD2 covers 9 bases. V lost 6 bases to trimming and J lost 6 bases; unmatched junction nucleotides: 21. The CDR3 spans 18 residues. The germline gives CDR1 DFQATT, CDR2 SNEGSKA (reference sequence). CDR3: CSAPKGGSGRNLLNEQFF. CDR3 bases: TGCAGTGCGCCAAAGGGGGGTAGCGGGAGAAACCTACTCAATGAGCAGTTCTTC.

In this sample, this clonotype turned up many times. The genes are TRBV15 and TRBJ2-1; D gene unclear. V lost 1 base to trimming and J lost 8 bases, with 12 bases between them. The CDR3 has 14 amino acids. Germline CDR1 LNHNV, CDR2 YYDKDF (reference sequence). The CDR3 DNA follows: TGTGCCACCAGCAGAGCGGGCCCCTTGGATGAGCAGTTCTTC. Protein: CATSRAGPLDEQFF.

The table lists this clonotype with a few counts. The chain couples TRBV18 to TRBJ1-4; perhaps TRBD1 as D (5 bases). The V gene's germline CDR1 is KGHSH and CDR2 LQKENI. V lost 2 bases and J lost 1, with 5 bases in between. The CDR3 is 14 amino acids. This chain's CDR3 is CASSPRGTNEKLFF. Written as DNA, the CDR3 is TGTGCCAGCTCACCAAGGGGAACTAATGAAAAACTGTTTTTT. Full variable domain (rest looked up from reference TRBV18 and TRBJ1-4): NAGVMQNPRHLVRRRGQEARLRCSPMKGHSHVYWYRQLPEEGLKFMVYLQKENIIDESGMPKERFSAEFPKEGPSILRIQQVVRGDSAAYFCASSPRGTNEKLFFGSGTQLSVL.

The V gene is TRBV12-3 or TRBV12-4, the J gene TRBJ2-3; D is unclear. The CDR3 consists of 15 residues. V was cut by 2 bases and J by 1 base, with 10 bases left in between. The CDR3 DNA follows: TGTGCCAGCAGTTTATTTCCGGGCCGCACAGATACGCAGTATTTT. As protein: CASSLFPGRTDTQYF.

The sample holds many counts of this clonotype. The CDR3, as DNA: TGCAGTGCTAGGGAGGGGACAGGGGTCAATGAGCAGTTCTTC. Translating gives CSAREGTGVNEQFF. J is TRBJ2-1 and V is TRBV20-1, with TRBD1 matching over 10 bases. Germline assignment: CDR1 DFQATT and CDR2 SNEGSKA (reference sequence). Germline trimming cut 3 bases from V and 6 bases from J; bases unmatched to any gene: 5. The CDR3 runs to 14 residues.

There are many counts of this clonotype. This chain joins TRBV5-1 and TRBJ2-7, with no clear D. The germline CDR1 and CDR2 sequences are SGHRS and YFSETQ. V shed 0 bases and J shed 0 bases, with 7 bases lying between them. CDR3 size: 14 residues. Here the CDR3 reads CASSLVQSSYEQYF. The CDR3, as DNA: TGCGCCAGCAGCTTGGTCCAGAGCTCCTACGAGCAGTACTTC.

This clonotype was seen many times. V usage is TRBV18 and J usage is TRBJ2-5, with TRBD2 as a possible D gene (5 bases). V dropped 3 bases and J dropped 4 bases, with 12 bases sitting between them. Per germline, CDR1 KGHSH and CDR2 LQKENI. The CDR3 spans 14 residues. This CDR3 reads CASSPGSGGETQYF. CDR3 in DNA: TGTGCCAGCTCACCGGGGTCAGGAGGAGAGACCCAGTACTTC.

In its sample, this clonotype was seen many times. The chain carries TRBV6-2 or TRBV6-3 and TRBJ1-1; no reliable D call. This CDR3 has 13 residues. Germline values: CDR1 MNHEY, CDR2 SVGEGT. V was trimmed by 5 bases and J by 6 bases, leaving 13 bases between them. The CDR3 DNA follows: TGTGCCAGCAGTGACAATACTGGGGCTGAAGCTTTCTTT. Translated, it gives CASSDNTGAEAFF.

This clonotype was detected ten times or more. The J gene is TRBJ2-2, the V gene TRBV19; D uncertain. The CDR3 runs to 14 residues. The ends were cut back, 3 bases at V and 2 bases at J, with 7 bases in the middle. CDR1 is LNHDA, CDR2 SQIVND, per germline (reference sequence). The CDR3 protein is CASSISLNTGELFF. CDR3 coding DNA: TGTGCCAGTAGTATCTCACTCAACACCGGGGAGCTGTTTTTT. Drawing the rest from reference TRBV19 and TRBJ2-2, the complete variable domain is DGGITQSPKYLFRKEGQNVTLSCEQNLNHDAMYWYRQDPGQGLRLIYYSQIVNDFQKGDIAEGYSVSREKKESFPLTVTSAQKNPTAFYLCASSISLNTGELFFGEGSRLTVL.

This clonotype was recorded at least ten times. The CDR3 loop reads CASSRELSPGELFF. In DNA, the CDR3 is TGTGCCAGCAGCCGGGAGCTCTCCCCCGGGGAGCTGTTTTTT. The chain has TRBV3-1 and TRBJ2-2; D may be TRBD2 (5 bases). Germline-derived CDR1 and CDR2 are LGHDT and YNNKEL (reference sequence). This CDR3 is 14 amino acids long. The V gene lost 4 bases and the J gene lost 6 bases, with 12 bases spanning the gap.

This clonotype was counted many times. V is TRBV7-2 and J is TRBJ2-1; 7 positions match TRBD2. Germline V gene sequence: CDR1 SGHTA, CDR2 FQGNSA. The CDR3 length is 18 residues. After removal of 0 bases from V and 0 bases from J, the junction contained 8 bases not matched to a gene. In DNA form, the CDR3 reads TGTGCCAGCAGCTTAGCGCGGGGAAGCGGGGACTCCTACAATGAGCAGTTCTTC. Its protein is CASSLARGSGDSYNEQFF.

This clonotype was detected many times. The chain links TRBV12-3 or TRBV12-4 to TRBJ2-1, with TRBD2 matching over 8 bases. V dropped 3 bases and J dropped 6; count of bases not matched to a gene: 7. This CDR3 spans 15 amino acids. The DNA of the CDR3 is TGTGCCAGCAGTTTCCAGCGGGGGAGATTCAATGAGCAGTTCTTC. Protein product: CASSFQRGRFNEQFF.

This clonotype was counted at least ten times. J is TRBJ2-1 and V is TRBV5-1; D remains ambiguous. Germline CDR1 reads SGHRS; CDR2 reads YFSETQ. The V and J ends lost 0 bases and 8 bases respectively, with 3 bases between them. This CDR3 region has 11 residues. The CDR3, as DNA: TGCGCCAGCAGCTTGGAACATGAGCAGTTCTTC. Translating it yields CASSLEHEQFF.

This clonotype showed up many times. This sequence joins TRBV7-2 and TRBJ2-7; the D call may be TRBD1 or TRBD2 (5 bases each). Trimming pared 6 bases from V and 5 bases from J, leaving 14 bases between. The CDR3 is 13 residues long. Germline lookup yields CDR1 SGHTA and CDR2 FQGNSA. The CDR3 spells CASSRTRGDEQYF. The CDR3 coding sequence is TGTGCCAGCAGTCGTACGAGGGGAGACGAGCAGTACTTC. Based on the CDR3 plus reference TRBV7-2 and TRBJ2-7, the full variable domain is GAGVSQSPSNKVTEKGKDVELRCDPISGHTALYWYRQSLGQGLEFLIYFQGNSAPDKSGLPSDRFSAERTGGSVSTLTIQRTQQEDSAVYLCASSRTRGDEQYFGPGTRLTVT.

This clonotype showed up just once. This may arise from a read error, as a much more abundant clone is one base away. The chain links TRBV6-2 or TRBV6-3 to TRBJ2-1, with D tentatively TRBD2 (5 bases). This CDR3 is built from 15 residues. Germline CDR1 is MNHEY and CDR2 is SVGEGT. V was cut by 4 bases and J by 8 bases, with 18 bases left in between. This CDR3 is CASSFRPLVGDEQFF. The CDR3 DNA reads TGTGCCAGCAGTTTCCGTCCACTAGTTGGCGATGAGCAGTTCTTC.

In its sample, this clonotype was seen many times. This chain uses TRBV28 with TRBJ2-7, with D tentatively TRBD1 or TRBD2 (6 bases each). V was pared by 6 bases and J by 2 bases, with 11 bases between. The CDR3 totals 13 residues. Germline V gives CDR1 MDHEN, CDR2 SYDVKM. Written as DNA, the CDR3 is TGTGCCAGCAGGGGGGGCTTGGCCTACGAGCAGTACTTC. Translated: CASRGGLAYEQYF.

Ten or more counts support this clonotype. The CDR3 nucleotides read TGCGCCAGCAGCACCGGGACTAGCGGTCTGGCTACCCAGTACTTC. This codes for CASSTGTSGLATQYF. The rearrangement uses TRBV5-1 and TRBJ2-5; 11 bases fit TRBD2. The junction had 10 bases not matched to a gene; V was cut back by 4 bases and J by 8 bases. Looked up from germline, CDR1 is SGHRS and CDR2 is YFSETQ. The CDR3 sequence is 15 residues long.

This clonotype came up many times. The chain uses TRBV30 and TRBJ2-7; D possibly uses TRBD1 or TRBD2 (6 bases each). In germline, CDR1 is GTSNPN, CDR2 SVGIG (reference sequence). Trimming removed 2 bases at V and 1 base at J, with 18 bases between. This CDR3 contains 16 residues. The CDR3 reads CAWSPRGRTHSYEQYF. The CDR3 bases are TGTGCCTGGAGTCCTAGGGGGAGGACCCATTCCTACGAGCAGTACTTC.

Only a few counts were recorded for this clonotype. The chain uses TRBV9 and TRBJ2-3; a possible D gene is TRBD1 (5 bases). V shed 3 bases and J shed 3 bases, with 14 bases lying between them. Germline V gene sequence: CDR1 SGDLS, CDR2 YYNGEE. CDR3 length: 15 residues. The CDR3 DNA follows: TGTGCCAGCAGCGCGTTTGGGGCGGTAACAGATACGCAGTATTTT. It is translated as CASSAFGAVTDTQYF.

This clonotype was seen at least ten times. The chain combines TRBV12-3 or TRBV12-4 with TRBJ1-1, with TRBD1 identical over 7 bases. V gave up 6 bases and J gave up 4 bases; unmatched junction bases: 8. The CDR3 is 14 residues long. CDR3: CASRGTAGGTEAFF. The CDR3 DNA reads TGTGCCAGCAGAGGGACAGCCGGGGGCACTGAAGCTTTCTTT.

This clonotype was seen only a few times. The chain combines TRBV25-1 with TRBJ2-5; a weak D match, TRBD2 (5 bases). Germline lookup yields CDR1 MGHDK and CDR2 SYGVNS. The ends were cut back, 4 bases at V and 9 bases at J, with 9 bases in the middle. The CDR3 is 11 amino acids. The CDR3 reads CASSGSGAQYF. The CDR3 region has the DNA TGTGCCAGCAGTGGCTCCGGGGCCCAGTACTTC.

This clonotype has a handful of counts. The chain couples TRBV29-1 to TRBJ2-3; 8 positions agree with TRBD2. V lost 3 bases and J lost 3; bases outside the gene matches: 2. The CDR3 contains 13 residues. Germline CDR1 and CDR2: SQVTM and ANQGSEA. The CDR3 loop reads CSVDSSGTDTQYF. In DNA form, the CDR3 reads TGCAGCGTTGATTCTAGCGGGACAGATACGCAGTATTTT.

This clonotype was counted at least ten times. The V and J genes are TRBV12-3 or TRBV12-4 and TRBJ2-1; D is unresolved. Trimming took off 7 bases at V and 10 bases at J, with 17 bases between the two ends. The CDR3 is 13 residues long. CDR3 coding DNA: TGTGCCAGCACCCATTCTACCCACCTGGAGCAGTTCTTC. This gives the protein CASTHSTHLEQFF.

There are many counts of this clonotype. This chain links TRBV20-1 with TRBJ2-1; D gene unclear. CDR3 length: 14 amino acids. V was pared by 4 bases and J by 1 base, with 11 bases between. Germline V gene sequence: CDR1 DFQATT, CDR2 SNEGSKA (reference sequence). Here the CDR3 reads CSAIGRTSYNEQFF. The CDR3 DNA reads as TGCAGTGCTATAGGACGGACGTCCTACAATGAGCAGTTCTTC.